This TCR beta chain was found in a study of early T cells in non-severe SARS-CoV-2 infection. Study-level findings and limits: Anti-spike CD8 responses were favored by VDJdb matching, which missed private and CD4 specificities.

Concerning this clonotype: Its antigen is not identified.

Researchers tagged individual cDNA molecules with unique molecular identifiers. TCRdb reprocessed the 5' RACE reads with MiXCR, giving one entry per CDR3 protein. The table records over 90,000 distinct CDR3 sequences, less than 15% of them present only once. The clonotype was recovered from an adult who was a healthcare worker with PCR-confirmed SARS-CoV-2 infection or an uninfected control (not recorded which). Sample: whole blood.

CDR3 sequence reads: CASSDEDSQETQYF. In nucleotides, the CDR3 is TGTGCCAGCAGCGACGAGGACAGTCAAGAGACCCAGTACTTC. The V gene is TRBV5-5, the J gene TRBJ2-5, with D perhaps matching TRBD1 (6 bases). V was clipped by 4 bases and J by 2 bases, with 12 bases between them. Germline assignment: CDR1 SGHKS and CDR2 YYEKEE (reference sequence). The CDR3 has 14 amino acids.